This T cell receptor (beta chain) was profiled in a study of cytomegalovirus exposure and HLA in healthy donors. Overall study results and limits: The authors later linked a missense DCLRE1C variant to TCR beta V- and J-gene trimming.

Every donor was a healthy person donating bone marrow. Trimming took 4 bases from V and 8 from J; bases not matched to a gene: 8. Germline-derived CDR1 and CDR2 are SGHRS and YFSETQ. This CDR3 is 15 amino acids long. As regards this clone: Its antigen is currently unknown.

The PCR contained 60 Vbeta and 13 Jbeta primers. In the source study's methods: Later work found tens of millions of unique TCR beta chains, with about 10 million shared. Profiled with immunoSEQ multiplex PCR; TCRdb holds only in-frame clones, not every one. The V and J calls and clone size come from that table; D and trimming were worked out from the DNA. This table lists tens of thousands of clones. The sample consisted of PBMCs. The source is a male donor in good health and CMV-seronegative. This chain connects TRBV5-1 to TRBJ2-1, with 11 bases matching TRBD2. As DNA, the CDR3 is TGCGCCAGCAGCGCTGGACTAGCGGGCGCTGATGAGCAGTTCTTC. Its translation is CASSAGLAGADEQFF.